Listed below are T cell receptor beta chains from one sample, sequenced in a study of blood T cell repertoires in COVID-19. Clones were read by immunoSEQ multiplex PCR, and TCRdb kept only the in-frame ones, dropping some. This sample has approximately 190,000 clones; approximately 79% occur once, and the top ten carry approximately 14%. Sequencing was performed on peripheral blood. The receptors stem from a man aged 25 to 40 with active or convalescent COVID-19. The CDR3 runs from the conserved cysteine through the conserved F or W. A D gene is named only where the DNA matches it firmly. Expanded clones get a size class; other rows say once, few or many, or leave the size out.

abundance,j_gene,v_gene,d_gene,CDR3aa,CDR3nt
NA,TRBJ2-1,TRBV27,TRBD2,CASRSGGTYNEQFF,TGTGCCAGCAGAAGCGGGGGTACCTACAATGAGCAGTTCTTC
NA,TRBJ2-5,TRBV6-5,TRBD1,CASTPGTGVETQYF,TGTGCCAGCACTCCTGGGACAGGGGTTGAGACCCAGTACTTC
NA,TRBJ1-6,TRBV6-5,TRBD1,CATTGQDRGDSPLHF,TGTGCCACCACCGGGCAAGACAGGGGTGATTCACCCCTCCACTTT
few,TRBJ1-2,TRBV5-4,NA,CASSEAGARGGYTF,TGTGCCAGCAGCGAAGCAGGGGCGAGAGGGGGCTACACCTTC
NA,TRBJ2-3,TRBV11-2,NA,CASSLAPGYRTDTQYF,TGTGCCAGCAGCTTAGCCCCGGGGTACCGCACAGATACGCAGTATTTT
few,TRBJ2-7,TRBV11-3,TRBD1,CASRAGTGEGEQYF,TGTGCCAGCAGGGCCGGGACAGGGGAAGGCGAGCAGTACTTC
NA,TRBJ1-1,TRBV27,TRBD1,CASSLSGQATEAFF,TGTGCCAGCAGTTTATCGGGACAGGCCACTGAAGCTTTCTTT
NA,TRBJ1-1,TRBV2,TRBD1,CASREQGQGGTEAFF,TGTGCCAGCAGAGAGCAGGGACAGGGTGGCACTGAAGCTTTCTTT
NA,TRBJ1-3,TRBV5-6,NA,CASSPTERSGGGNTIYF,TGTGCCAGCAGCCCCACCGAGCGGAGCGGAGGTGGAAACACCATATATTTT
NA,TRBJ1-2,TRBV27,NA,CASSTSTGAGYTF,TGTGCCAGCAGTACATCGACAGGTGCTGGCTACACCTTC
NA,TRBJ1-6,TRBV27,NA,CASTQGGGNSPLHF,TGTGCCAGCACCCAAGGTGGAGGGAATTCACCCCTCCACTTT
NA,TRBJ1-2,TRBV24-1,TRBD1,CATSDGARDRGLYGYTF,TGTGCCACCAGTGACGGGGCCCGGGACAGGGGCCTCTATGGCTACACCTTC
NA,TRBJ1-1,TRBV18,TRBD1,CASSSGQGNTEAFF,TGTGCCAGCTCATCAGGACAGGGCAACACTGAAGCTTTCTTT
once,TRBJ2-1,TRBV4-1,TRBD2,CASSQAPSGRSNEQFF,TGCGCCAGCAGCCAAGCCCCTAGCGGGAGATCCAATGAGCAGTTCTTC
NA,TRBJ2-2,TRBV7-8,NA,CASRSDRFNTGELFF,TGTGCCAGCAGATCGGACAGATTCAACACCGGGGAGCTGTTTTTT
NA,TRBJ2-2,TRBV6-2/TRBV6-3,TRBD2,CASSYSTSGSEGTGELFF,TGTGCCAGCAGTTACTCGACCAGCGGGAGCGAAGGTACCGGGGAGCTGTTTTTT
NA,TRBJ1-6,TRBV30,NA,CAWSVGQGHSPLHF,TGTGCCTGGAGTGTAGGTCAGGGTCACTCACCCCTCCACTTT
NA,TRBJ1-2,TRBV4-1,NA,CASSQGLRPVEGYGYTF,TGCGCCAGCAGCCAAGGGCTACGACCGGTAGAGGGCTATGGCTACACCTTC
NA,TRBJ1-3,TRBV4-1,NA,CASSQGLSGNTIYF,TGCGCCAGCAGCCAGGGCCTCTCTGGAAACACCATATATTTT
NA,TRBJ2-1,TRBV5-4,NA,CASSSQGEQFF,TGTGCCAGCAGCTCGCAGGGGGAGCAGTTCTTC
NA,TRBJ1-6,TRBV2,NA,CASNRDPYSPLHF,TGTGCCAGCAACAGGGACCCCTACTCACCCCTCCACTTT
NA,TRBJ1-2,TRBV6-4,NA,CASSDVAGPNYGYTF,TGTGCCAGCAGTGACGTAGCAGGGCCCAACTATGGCTACACCTTC
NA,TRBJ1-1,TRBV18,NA,CASSPTEGVRNTEAFF,TGTGCCAGCTCACCCACCGAGGGGGTAAGGAACACTGAAGCTTTCTTT
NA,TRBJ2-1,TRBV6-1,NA,CASSEYGGGYNEQFF,TGTGCCAGCAGTGAGTACGGGGGTGGCTACAATGAGCAGTTCTTC
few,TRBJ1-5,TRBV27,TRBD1,CASSNGQVNQPQHF,TGTGCCAGCAGTAACGGACAGGTCAATCAGCCCCAGCATTTT
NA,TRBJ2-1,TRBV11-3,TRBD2,CASSLGKLAGFDEQFF,TGTGCCAGCAGCTTAGGAAAATTAGCGGGCTTTGATGAGCAGTTCTTC
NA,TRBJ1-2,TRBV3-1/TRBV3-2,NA,CASSHSRDTPRGYTF,TGTGCCAGCAGCCATTCCCGGGACACTCCGAGGGGCTACACCTTC
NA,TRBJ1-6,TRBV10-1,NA,CASSEGSSYNSPLHF,TGCGCCAGCAGTGAGGGGAGCTCCTATAATTCACCCCTCCACTTT
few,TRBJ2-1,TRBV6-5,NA,CASTPAGQGLNEQFF,TGTGCCAGCACCCCGGCAGGGCAGGGACTGAATGAGCAGTTCTTC